This T cell receptor (beta chain) was sequenced during a study of vaccination effects on CD4 cells after COVID-19. The CDR3 totals 15 residues. V trimming: 3 bases; J trimming: 4 bases; junction bases outside the gene matches: 9. The germline V gene encodes CDR1 DFQATT and CDR2 SNEGSKA (reference sequence). This table comes from immunoSEQ multiplex PCR, and its TCRdb copy is limited to in-frame clones, with some not included. The table records tens of thousands of clones, less than 80% of them present only once. As regards this clone: Its cognate antigen is unknown.

The study's findings and limits: The study found that only 1 of 255 vaccine-induced clones from healthy vaccinees cross-reacted with common cold coronaviruses. Long after vaccination, the clones induced by infection and by vaccine shrank markedly in size.

Antigen-specific CD4+ T cells expanded by the ViraFEST assay with viral peptide pools were then sequenced. Cultured cells yielded isolated CD4+ T cells after approximately nine days. Prior SARS-CoV-2 infection was absent in the vaccine recipients, as shown by negative nucleocapsid antibodies. Half-medium changes using IL-2 medium occurred on days 3 and 7. Sample: CD4+ T cells from PBMCs cultured with HCoV-OC43 spike peptides, taken before COVID-19 vaccination. Indicated subset: HCoV-OC43 spike overlapping peptide pool stimulation. The source of this sequence is a human donor who received a COVID-19 vaccine. The chain couples TRBV20-1 to TRBJ2-1; TRBD1 aligns across 7 bases. The CDR3 sequence is CSASPLTGRYNEQFF. The CDR3 DNA follows: TGCAGTGCTAGTCCTTTGACAGGGAGATACAATGAGCAGTTCTTC.